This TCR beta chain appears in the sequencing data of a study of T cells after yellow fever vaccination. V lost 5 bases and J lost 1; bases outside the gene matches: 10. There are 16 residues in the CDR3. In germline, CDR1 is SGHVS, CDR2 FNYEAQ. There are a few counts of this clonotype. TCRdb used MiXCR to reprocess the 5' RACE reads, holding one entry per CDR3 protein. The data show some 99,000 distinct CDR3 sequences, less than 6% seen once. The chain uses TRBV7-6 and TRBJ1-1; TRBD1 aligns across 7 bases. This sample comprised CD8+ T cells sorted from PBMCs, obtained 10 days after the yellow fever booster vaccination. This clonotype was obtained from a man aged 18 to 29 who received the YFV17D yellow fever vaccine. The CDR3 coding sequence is TGTGCCAGCAGCGCTCAACAGGGGAGAGGGAACACTGAAGCTTTCTTT. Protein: CASSAQQGRGNTEAFF. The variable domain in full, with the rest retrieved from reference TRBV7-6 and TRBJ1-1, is GAGVSQSPRYKVTKRGQDVALRCDPISGHVSLYWYRQALGQGPEFLTYFNYEAQQDKSGLPNDRFSAERPEGSISTLTIQRTEQRDSAMYRCASSAQQGRGNTEAFFGQGTRLTVV.